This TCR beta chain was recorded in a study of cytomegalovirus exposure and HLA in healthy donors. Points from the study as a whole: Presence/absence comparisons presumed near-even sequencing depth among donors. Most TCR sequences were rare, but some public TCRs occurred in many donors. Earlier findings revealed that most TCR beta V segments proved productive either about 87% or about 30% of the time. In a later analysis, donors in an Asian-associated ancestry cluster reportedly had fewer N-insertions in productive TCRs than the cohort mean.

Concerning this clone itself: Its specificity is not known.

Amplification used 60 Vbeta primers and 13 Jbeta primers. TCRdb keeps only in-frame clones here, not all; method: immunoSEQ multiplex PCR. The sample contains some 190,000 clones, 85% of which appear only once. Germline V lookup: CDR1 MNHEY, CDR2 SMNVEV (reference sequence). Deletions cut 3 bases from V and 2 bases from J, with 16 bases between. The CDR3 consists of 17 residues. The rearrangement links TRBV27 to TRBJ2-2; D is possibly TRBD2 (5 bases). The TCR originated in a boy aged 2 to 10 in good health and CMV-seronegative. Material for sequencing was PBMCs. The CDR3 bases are TGTGCCAGCAGTTTCGGCCGCCCCCGGGGTAACACCGGGGAGCTGTTTTTT. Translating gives CASSFGRPRGNTGELFF.